The 14 T cell receptor beta chains presented below share a single source sample, sequenced in a study of regulatory T cells in long-lasting Graves disease. This sample's time point: persistent/refractory GD, antithyroid drugs over 5 years with positive TRAb. PBMC RNA served as the TCR library source. In building TCR beta libraries, iRepertoire HTBI primers were used together with Arm-PCR of CDR3 regions. MiXCR was run by TCRdb on the multiplex PCR reads, yielding one entry per CDR3 protein. Here the sample spans about 660,000 distinct CDR3 sequences, 25% to 35% being singletons. Material: peripheral blood mononuclear cells (PBMCs), obtained when the disease was refractory, from a patient treated with antithyroid drugs. The receptors here all came from a female donor with Graves disease.

Many counts were recorded for this clonotype. This chain joins TRBV28 and TRBJ1-2; the match to TRBD1 covers 9 bases. V trimming: 7 bases; J trimming: 4 bases; junction bases outside the gene matches: 13. The CDR3 totals 16 residues. Germline assignment: CDR1 MDHEN and CDR2 SYDVKM. The CDR3 sequence: CASTLRAGQGAYGYTF. The DNA for the CDR3 is TGTGCCAGCACTCTTCGGGCGGGACAGGGCGCCTATGGCTACACCTTC.

The rearrangement links TRBV4-1 to TRBJ2-5; 11 nucleotides agree with TRBD1. V lost 0 bases, J lost 5 bases, and 5 bases stayed unmatched. CDR1 is MGHRA, CDR2 YSYEKL, per germline. The length of the CDR3 is 16 residues. In nucleotides, the CDR3 is TGCGCCAGCAGCCAAGATTGGGGACAGGGGGAGGAGACCCAGTACTTC. Its protein product is CASSQDWGQGEETQYF.

There are a few counts of this clonotype. J is TRBJ1-1 and V is TRBV29-1; D unresolved. The CDR3 contains 15 residues. Germline CDR1 reads SQVTM; CDR2 reads ANQGSEA. Trimming shortened V by 4 bases and J by 1 base, and 16 bases separated the two germline ends. The CDR3 region is CSVGRGRVTNTEAFF. The CDR3 DNA is TGCAGCGTTGGAAGAGGGAGGGTCACGAACACTGAAGCTTTCTTT.

This clonotype was recorded a few times. The rearrangement joins TRBV5-6 to TRBJ1-2, with 7 bases matching TRBD1. The germline V gene has CDR1 SGHDT and CDR2 YYEEEE. V was pared by 4 bases and J by 8 bases, with 11 bases of the junction left unmatched. The CDR3 is made up of 14 amino acids. In DNA, the CDR3 is TGTGCCAGCAGCCCTGAGGCAGGGGGACTCGGCTACACCTTC. Translated, it gives CASSPEAGGLGYTF.

The V call is TRBV7-9, the J call TRBJ2-7; 10 nucleotides align to TRBD2. CDR1 and CDR2 (germline): SEHNR, FQNEAQ (reference sequence). This CDR3 has 14 residues. V lost 5 bases, J lost 12 bases, and 13 bases stayed unmatched. CDR3: CASSRGTSEIEVYF. The CDR3 region has the DNA TGTGCCAGCAGCCGCGGGACTAGCGAAATAGAGGTGTACTTC.

The table lists this clonotype with a few counts. The chain joins TRBV5-1 to TRBJ2-3, with 10 bases fitting TRBD2. V lost 0 bases to trimming and J lost 5 bases; unmatched junction nucleotides: 0. The germline CDR1 and CDR2 sequences are SGHRS and YFSETQ. This CDR3 is 14 amino acids long. Written as DNA, the CDR3 is TGCGCCAGCAGCTTGGTAGCGGGAGGAGATACGCAGTATTTT. Amino acid sequence: CASSLVAGGDTQYF.

The V and J genes are TRBV20-1 and TRBJ1-1; the D gene is possibly TRBD1 (5 bases). The CDR3 loop spans 15 amino acids. Germline lookup yields CDR1 DFQATT and CDR2 SNEGSKA (reference sequence). V lost 7 bases, J lost 5 bases, and 23 bases lay in between. Here the CDR3 DNA reads TGCAGTGGGCTGGAGGAGGGACTTAGGGGAACTGAAGCTTTCTTT. It translates to CSGLEEGLRGTEAFF.

This clonotype turned up a few times. This rearrangement joins TRBV5-1 to TRBJ2-5; TRBD1 is a possible D gene (5 bases). Trimming cost V 4 bases and J 1 base, with 17 bases left between them. Germline V gene lookup returns CDR1 SGHRS and CDR2 YFSETQ. The CDR3 has 16 residues. This chain's CDR3 is CASSLQALGLQETQYF. CDR3 bases: TGCGCCAGCAGCCTACAGGCCCTAGGGCTCCAAGAGACCCAGTACTTC. The full variable domain, completed using reference TRBV5-1 and TRBJ2-5, is KAGVTQTPRYLIKTRGQQVTLSCSPISGHRSVSWYQQTPGQGLQFLFEYFSETQRNKGNFPGRFSGRQFSNSRSEMNVSTLELGDSALYLCASSLQALGLQETQYFGPGTRLLVL.

The chain is built from TRBV12-3 or TRBV12-4 and TRBJ2-4; possible D gene TRBD1, 5 bases. The CDR3 is 14 residues long. V was pared by 1 base and J by 4 bases, with 8 bases between. The CDR3 sequence is CASSLVDSKNIQYF. The CDR3, as DNA: TGTGCCAGCAGTTTAGTAGACAGTAAAAACATTCAGTACTTC.

Comment on this clonotype: Here the CDR3 omits its conserved ending phenylalanine or tryptophan, so a read error is the likely source. V and J are TRBV3-1 and TRBJ1-6; TRBD1 matches at 8 bases. The CDR3 extends over 14 amino acids. After removal of 6 bases from V and 10 bases from J, the junction contained 8 bases not matched to a gene. From germline, CDR1 is LGHDT and CDR2 YNNKEL (reference sequence). CDR3 sequence reads: CASSLRTGKSPLHS. DNA of the CDR3: TGTGCCAGCAGTCTGAGGACAGGGAAATCACCCCTCCACTCT.

This clonotype was observed at least ten times. V and J are TRBV12-3 or TRBV12-4 and TRBJ1-2; no clear D. The V end lost 1 base, the J end lost 4 bases, and 16 bases lay between the germline ends. The CDR3 has 16 residues. The DNA for the CDR3 is TGTGCCAGCAGTTTAGTGGCAGGTGGTTCTGGCTATGGCTACACCTTC. It yields the protein CASSLVAGGSGYGYTF.

This clonotype was counted between two and nine times. The rearrangement links TRBV11-1 to TRBJ2-2; a possible D gene is TRBD1 (6 bases). The CDR3 spans 16 residues. The germline V gene has CDR1 SGHAT and CDR2 FQDESV (reference sequence). V was clipped by 2 bases and J by 1 base, with 11 bases between them. CDR3 bases: TGTGCCAGCAGCTTAAACAGGGCTAAGAACACCGGGGAGCTGTTTTTT. As protein: CASSLNRAKNTGELFF. Based on the CDR3 plus reference TRBV11-1 and TRBJ2-2, the full variable domain is EAEVAQSPRYKITEKSQAVAFWCDPISGHATLYWYRQILGQGPELLVQFQDESVVDDSQLPKDRFSAERLKGVDSTLKIQPAELGDSAMYLCASSLNRAKNTGELFFGEGSRLTVL.

This clonotype has only a few counts. The chain is built from TRBV18 and TRBJ1-6; D may be TRBD1 (6 bases). Between the trimmed V and J ends, which lost 5 bases and 7 bases, there was a span of 9 bases. The CDR3 contains 13 residues. Germline V CDR1 and CDR2: KGHSH, LQKENI. Here the CDR3 DNA reads TGTGCCAGCTCAACGGGGGCCAATTCACCCCTCCACTTT. As protein: CASSTGANSPLHF.

The chain couples TRBV30 to TRBJ1-3; D unclear. The CDR3 runs 10 residues. Germline V gene sequence: CDR1 GTSNPN, CDR2 SVGIG (reference sequence). Trimming took off 5 bases at V and 3 bases at J, with 2 bases between the two ends. The chain's CDR3 is CAWGGNTIYF. The CDR3 bases are TGTGCCTGGGGTGGAAACACCATATATTTT. Variable domain in full (rest from reference TRBV30 and TRBJ1-3): SQTIHQWPATLVQPVGSPLSLECTVEGTSNPNLYWYRQAAGRGLQLLFYSVGIGQISSEVPQNLSASRPQDRQFILSSKKLLLSDSGFYLCAWGGNTIYFGEGSWLTVV.